This T cell receptor beta chain was sequenced during a study of blood T cell repertoires in COVID-19 (TCRdb year 2020). Concerning the study at large: Samples covering the acute and convalescent phases of COVID-19 were provided by collaborators in the United States, Italy and Spain. The prospective study material was composed of cDNA or gDNA derived from T cells, B-cell-depleted T cells, or PBMCs. Deeply sampled blood TCRbeta repertoires from subjects exposed to, actively infected with, or recovered from COVID-19 were included in the dataset. Samples were obtained from the ongoing ImmuneRACE study (first 160 participants) and from some 1,300 subjects provided by 6 global collaborators. Sample metadata almost always included a de-identified subject ID, COVID-19 status, age in years and sex. Where available, HLA class I and class II types were taken from metadata supplied by the sample provider and were not determined by assay-based typing. The repertoires were released in a freely available public database meant as a resource for research on the immune response to SARS-CoV-2. Paper-wide results and their limitations: The quantity of clinical and demographic metadata differed by source and by participant and was supplied without curation.

Collaborating institutions collected whole blood in K2EDTA tubes following their own protocols. For TCRbeta analysis, collaborators shipped samples as frozen whole blood, isolated PBMCs, or DNA extracted from either of those sample types. In its sample, this clone was seen once. The target of this receptor is not known. Base qualities are not at hand, and no much larger clone is one base apart. TCRbeta CDR3 regions were amplified from genomic DNA by means of the immunoSEQ Assay, a bias-controlled multiplex PCR. For the original study's pipeline: The number of nucleated cells in each sample was estimated from the amplification of reference gene primers within the assay. To quantify the absolute abundance of each unique TCRbeta CDR3 rearrangement, sequence reads were collapsed and filtered. For each sample, productive Simpson clonality was calculated as the square root of Simpson's diversity index over productive rearrangements. TCRdb holds this immuneACCESS table with in-frame rearrangements only. Some clones are missing; in checked studies, unresolved V genes explain under half, and the rest has no known cause. That table furnishes V, J and clone size, whereas the DNA furnished D and trimming. Present in this sample are 20,000 to 30,000 clones, 82% of which were seen just once. The top ten clonotypes cover roughly a third of the sample.

The CDR3 goes from the cysteine to the phenylalanine over 18 residues. Left in the record is the CDR3 DNA by itself, 54 bases read in frame from the first base. V trim: 6 bases; J trim: 0 bases; unmatched bases: 10. From a lookup of the germline V gene, CDR1 and CDR2 are SGHVT and SQSDAQ. Sequenced sample: peripheral blood. This sequence uses TRBV7-4 and TRBJ2-7, with 14 middle bases fitting TRBD2. The source is a human donor in a cohort sampled during active COVID-19. The base sequence is TGTGCCAGCAGTCTCGGACTAGCGGGGGGTCCAAGCTCCTACGAGCAGTACTTC. Its amino acids are CASSLGLAGGPSSYEQYF.